The present entry profiles one TCR beta chain with its context. V lost 5 bases and J lost 0, with 13 bases in between. Germline V gives CDR1 LNHDA, CDR2 SQIVND (reference sequence). The CDR3 is made up of 15 amino acids. This record comes from a study of blood T cell repertoires in COVID-19. Method: immunoSEQ multiplex PCR; TCRdb's copy keeps in-frame clones and lacks some. The sample yields tens of thousands of clones, 87% seen once. The sequence was collected from a human donor in a cohort sampled during active COVID-19. Sequenced sample: peripheral blood. The chain joins TRBV19 to TRBJ1-1; D gene uncertain. The CDR3, as DNA: TGTGCCAGTAGTGTTCACAGAGCCATGAACACTGAAGCTTTCTTT. Translating it yields CASSVHRAMNTEAFF.